This TCR beta chain emerged from a study of T-cell reconstitution after alpha-beta-depleted transplantation in children. This clonotype came up a few times. Preparation of the TCRbeta library was carried out with unique molecular identifiers. Via MiXCR, TCRdb re-called the PCR reads, giving one row per CDR3 protein. The sample holds about 200,000 distinct CDR3 sequences; 8.4% are singletons and the top ten take 35%. Germline V gene lookup returns CDR1 DFQATT and CDR2 SNEGSKA (reference sequence). The V end was cut by 1 base, the J end by 0 bases, with 8 bases between. The CDR3 consists of 14 residues.

The V and J genes are TRBV20-1 and TRBJ2-3, with no clear D. This clonotype was obtained from a male patient aged 2-9 years who had a stem cell transplant for acute myeloid leukemia, so the T cells may come from the graft donor. Specimen: PBMCs, mostly from graft donor cells, collected 360 days after TCRalphabeta/CD19-depleted stem cell transplant. CDR3 nucleotides: TGCAGTGCTAGAGGGGCCCCTAGCACAGATACGCAGTATTTT. It encodes CSARGAPSTDTQYF.